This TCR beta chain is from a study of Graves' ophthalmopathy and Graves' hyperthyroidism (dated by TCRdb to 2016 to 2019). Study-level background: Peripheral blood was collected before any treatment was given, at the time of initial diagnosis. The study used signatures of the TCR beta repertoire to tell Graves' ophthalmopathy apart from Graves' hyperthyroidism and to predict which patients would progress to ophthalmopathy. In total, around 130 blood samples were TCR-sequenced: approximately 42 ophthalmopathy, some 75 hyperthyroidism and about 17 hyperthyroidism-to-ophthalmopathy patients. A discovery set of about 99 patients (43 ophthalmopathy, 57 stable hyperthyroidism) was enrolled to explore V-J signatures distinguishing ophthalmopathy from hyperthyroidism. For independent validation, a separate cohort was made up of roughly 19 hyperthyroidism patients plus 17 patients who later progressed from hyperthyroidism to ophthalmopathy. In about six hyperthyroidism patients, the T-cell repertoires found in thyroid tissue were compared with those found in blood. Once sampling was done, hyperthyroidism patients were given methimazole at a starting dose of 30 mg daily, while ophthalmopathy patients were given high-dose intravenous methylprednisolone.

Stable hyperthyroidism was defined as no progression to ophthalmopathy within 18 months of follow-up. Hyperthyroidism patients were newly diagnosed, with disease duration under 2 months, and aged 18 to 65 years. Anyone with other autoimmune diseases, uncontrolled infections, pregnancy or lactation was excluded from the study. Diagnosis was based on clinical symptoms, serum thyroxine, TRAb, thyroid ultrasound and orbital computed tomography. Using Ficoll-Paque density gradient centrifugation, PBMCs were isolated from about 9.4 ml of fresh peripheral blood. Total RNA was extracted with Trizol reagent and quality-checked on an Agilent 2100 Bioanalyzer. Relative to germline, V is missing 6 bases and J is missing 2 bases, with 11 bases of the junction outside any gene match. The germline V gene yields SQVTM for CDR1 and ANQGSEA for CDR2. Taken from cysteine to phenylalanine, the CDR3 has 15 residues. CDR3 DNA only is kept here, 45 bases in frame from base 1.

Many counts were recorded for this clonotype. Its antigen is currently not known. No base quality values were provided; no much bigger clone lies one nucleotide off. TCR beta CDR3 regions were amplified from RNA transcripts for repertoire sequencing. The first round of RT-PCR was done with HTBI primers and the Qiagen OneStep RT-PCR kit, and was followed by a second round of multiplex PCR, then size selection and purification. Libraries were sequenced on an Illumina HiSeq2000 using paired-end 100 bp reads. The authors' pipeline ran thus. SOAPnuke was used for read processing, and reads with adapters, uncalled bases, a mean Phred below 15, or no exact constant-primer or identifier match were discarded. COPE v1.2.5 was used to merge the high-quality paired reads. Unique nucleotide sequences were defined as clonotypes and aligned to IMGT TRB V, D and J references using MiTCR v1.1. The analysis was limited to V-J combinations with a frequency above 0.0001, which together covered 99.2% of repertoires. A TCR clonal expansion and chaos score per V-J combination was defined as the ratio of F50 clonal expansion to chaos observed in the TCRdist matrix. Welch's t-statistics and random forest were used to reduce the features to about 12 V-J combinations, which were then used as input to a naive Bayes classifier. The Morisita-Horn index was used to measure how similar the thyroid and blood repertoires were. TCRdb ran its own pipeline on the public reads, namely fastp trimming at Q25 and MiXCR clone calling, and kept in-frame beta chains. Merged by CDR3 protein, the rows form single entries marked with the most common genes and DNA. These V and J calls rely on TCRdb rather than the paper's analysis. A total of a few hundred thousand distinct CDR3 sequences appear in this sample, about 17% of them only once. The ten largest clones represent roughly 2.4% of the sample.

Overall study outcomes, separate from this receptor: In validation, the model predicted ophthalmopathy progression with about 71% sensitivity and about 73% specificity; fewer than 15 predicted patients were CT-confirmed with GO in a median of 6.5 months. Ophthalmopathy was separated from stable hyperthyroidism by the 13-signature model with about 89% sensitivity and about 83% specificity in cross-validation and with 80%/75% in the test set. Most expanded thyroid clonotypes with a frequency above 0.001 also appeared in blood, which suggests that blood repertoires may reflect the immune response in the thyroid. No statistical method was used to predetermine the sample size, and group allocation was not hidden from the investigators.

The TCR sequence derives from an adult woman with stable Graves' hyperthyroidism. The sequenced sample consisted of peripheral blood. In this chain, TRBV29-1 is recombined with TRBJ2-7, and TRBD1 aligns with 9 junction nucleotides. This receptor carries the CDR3 CSVGGQGTTPYEQYF. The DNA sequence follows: TGCAGCGTCGGAGGACAGGGGACAACCCCCTACGAGCAGTACTTC.